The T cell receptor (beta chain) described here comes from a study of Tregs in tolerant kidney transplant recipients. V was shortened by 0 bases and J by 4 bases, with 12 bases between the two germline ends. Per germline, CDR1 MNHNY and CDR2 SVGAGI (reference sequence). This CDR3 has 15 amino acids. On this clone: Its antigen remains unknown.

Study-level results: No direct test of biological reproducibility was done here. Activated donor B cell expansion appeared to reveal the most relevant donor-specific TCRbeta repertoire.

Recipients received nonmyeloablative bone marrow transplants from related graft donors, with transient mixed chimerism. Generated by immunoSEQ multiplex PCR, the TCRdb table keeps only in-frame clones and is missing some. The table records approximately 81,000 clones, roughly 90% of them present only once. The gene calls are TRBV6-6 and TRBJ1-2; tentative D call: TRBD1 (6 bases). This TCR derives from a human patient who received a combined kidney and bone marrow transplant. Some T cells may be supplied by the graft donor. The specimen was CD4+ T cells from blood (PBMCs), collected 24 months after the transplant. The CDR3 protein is CASSYSRGSSYGYTF. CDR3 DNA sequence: TGTGCCAGCAGTTACTCAAGGGGGTCTAGCTATGGCTACACCTTC.